This T cell receptor beta chain was sequenced for a study of T cell changes during pregnancy in multiple sclerosis. The V end lost 7 bases, the J end lost 2 bases, and 13 bases lay between the germline ends. There are 14 residues in the CDR3. CDR1 and CDR2 (germline): LNHDA, SQIVND (reference sequence). Produced via immunoSEQ multiplex PCR; TCRdb's table is partial and in-frame only. The sample records around 100,000 clones, about 90% being singletons. Sample: peripheral blood, taken after pregnancy. The J gene is TRBJ2-3, the V gene TRBV19; D is possibly TRBD1 (5 bases). The TCR comes from a female donor with multiple sclerosis, enrolled in a pregnancy study. The CDR3 protein is CASMPGRYTDTQYF. The CDR3 nucleotides read TGTGCCAGTATGCCAGGGCGATACACAGATACGCAGTATTTT.